These 31 T cell receptor beta chains originate from one sample sequenced in a study of T cell responses to AZD1222 COVID-19 vaccine. Produced via immunoSEQ multiplex PCR; TCRdb's table is partial and in-frame only. Among 150,000 to 200,000 clones listed, 92% were seen once. The specimen was peripheral blood, collected on day 0 of AZD1222 vaccination. The receptors were gathered from an adult in good health.

This chain connects TRBV2 to TRBJ1-2, with D perhaps TRBD1 (5 bases). Trimming took off 3 bases at V and 8 bases at J, with 10 bases between the two ends. Per the germline V gene, CDR1 is SNHLY and CDR2 is FYNNEI. The CDR3 covers 12 residues. Here the CDR3 DNA reads TGTGCCAGCAGTGATGGGGGGGACGGCTACACCTTC. Residues: CASSDGGDGYTF.

In its sample, this clone was seen once. The chain is built from TRBV5-4 and TRBJ1-2, with D perhaps matching TRBD1 (5 bases). Trimming took 2 bases from V and 0 from J, leaving 17 bases between them. Germline V lookup: CDR1 SGHNT, CDR2 YYREEE (reference sequence). The CDR3 totals 17 residues. The CDR3 region is CASSFRIGELANYGYTF. The CDR3 DNA follows: TGTGCCAGCAGCTTTCGTATAGGGGAGTTGGCTAACTATGGCTACACCTTC. Variable domain in full (rest from reference TRBV5-4 and TRBJ1-2): ETGVTQSPTHLIKTRGQQVTLRCSSQSGHNTVSWYQQALGQGPQFIFQYYREEENGRGNFPPRFSGLQFPNYSSELNVNALELDDSALYLCASSFRIGELANYGYTFGSGTRLTVV.

The rearrangement uses TRBV5-8 and TRBJ2-2, with D unresolved. CDR1 is SGHTS and CDR2 is YDEGEE in the germline V gene. This CDR3 is 13 amino acids long. V shed 4 bases and J shed 6 bases, with 10 bases lying between them. The chain's CDR3 is CASSAYGAGELFF. Here the CDR3 DNA reads TGTGCCAGCAGCGCTTATGGGGCCGGGGAGCTGTTTTTT. Looking up the rest from reference TRBV5-8 and TRBJ2-2 gives the full variable domain: EAGVTQSPTHLIKTRGQQATLRCSPISGHTSVYWYQQALGLGLQFLLWYDEGEERNRGNFPPRFSGRQFPNYSSELNVNALELEDSALYLCASSAYGAGELFFGEGSRLTVL.

The V and J genes are TRBV9 and TRBJ1-2, with D perhaps matching TRBD1 (6 bases). This CDR3 is built from 13 residues. V lost 7 bases to trimming and J lost 4 bases, with 14 bases between them. Germline CDR1 SGDLS, CDR2 YYNGEE. The CDR3 sequence: CASGGPVGYGYTF. In nucleotides, the CDR3 is TGTGCCAGCGGGGGCCCGGTCGGCTATGGCTACACCTTC. Looking up the rest from reference TRBV9 and TRBJ1-2 gives the full variable domain: DSGVTQTPKHLITATGQRVTLRCSPRSGDLSVYWYQQSLDQGLQFLIQYYNGEERAKGNILERFSAQQFPDLHSELNLSSLELGDSALYFCASGGPVGYGYTFGSGTRLTVV.

The CDR3 spells CASSLSGGEWETQYF. DNA for the CDR3: TGTGCCAGCAGCCTTAGCGGGGGGGAGTGGGAGACCCAGTACTTC. The genes are TRBV7-2 and TRBJ2-5; 11 bases are a match to TRBD2. Germline values: CDR1 SGHTA, CDR2 FQGNSA. The CDR3 length is 15 residues. Trimming cost V 5 bases and J 5 bases; bases outside gene matches: 7.

V gene TRBV5-6 combines with J gene TRBJ2-7, with 7 positions matching TRBD2. The CDR3 is 15 amino acids. V shed 4 bases and J 5 bases; nucleotides not matched to a gene: 12. Per germline, CDR1 SGHDT and CDR2 YYEEEE. DNA for the CDR3: TGTGCCAGCAGCCCTCGCGGGGGACCAAAAGACGAGCAGTACTTC. Its protein product is CASSPRGGPKDEQYF.

The gene calls are TRBV3-1 (or the pseudogene TRBV3-2) and TRBJ1-2; D is uncertain. Germline V gene data show CDR1 as LGHDT and CDR2 as YNNKEL (reference sequence). V was pared by 5 bases and J by 8 bases, with 18 bases between. This CDR3 is built from 14 residues. In nucleotides, the CDR3 is TGTGCCAGCAGCTCAACGCAGAGGGCGGGGGGCTACACCTTC. Amino acids: CASSSTQRAGGYTF.

The chain carries TRBV4-3 and TRBJ1-2; D possibly corresponds to TRBD1 (5 bases). The V end was cut by 0 bases, the J end by 4 bases, with 21 bases between. This CDR3 is built from 18 residues. CDR1 is LGHNA and CDR2 is YSLEER in the germline V gene. The chain's CDR3 is CASSQDVRGREMTYGYTF. CDR3 in DNA: TGCGCCAGCAGCCAAGACGTTCGGGGCAGGGAGATGACCTATGGCTACACCTTC.

J is TRBJ1-1 and V is TRBV6-5; D uncertain. The germline V gene encodes CDR1 MNHEY and CDR2 SVGAGI. The CDR3 extends over 14 amino acids. Trimming left V 0 bases short and J 1 base short, with 6 bases between. The CDR3 sequence is CASSYSEANTEAFF. In DNA, the CDR3 is TGTGCCAGCAGTTACTCGGAAGCGAACACTGAAGCTTTCTTT.

The gene calls are TRBV19 and TRBJ2-1; 14 positions match TRBD2. The germline gives CDR1 LNHDA, CDR2 SQIVND (reference sequence). The V gene end was trimmed by 4 bases and the J gene end by 1 base; junction bases not matched to a gene: 9. This CDR3 has 19 amino acids. The CDR3 spells CASSTAGLAGASSYNEQFF. CDR3 nucleotides: TGTGCCAGTAGTACGGCGGGACTAGCGGGGGCCTCATCCTACAATGAGCAGTTCTTC.

This chain connects TRBV19 to TRBJ2-2, with D hard to call. Between the trimmed V and J ends, which lost 3 bases and 6 bases, there was a span of 2 bases. This CDR3 is built from 11 residues. CDR1 is LNHDA and CDR2 is SQIVND in the germline V gene (reference sequence). CDR3 residues: CASSISGELFF. The CDR3 nucleotides read TGTGCCAGTAGTATTTCCGGGGAGCTGTTTTTT.

The CDR3 here is CASSQGSGQETQYF. CDR3 DNA sequence: TGCGCCAGCAGCCAGGGAAGCGGGCAAGAGACCCAGTACTTC. The chain has TRBV4-3 and TRBJ2-5; D might be TRBD2 (6 bases). V lost 3 bases to trimming and J lost 2 bases, with 10 bases between them. The CDR3 runs 14 residues. The germline CDR1 and CDR2 sequences are LGHNA and YSLEER.

V and J are TRBV4-1 and TRBJ1-1; D may be TRBD1 (5 bases). Germline V gives CDR1 MGHRA, CDR2 YSYEKL. The CDR3 is 16 amino acids. With 1 base removed from V and 1 base from J, the gap between germline ends came to 13 bases. The CDR3 sequence: CASSQGLGRTNTEAFF. In DNA form, the CDR3 reads TGCGCCAGCAGCCAAGGTTTGGGACGGACGAACACTGAAGCTTTCTTT.

The rearrangement joins TRBV5-4 to TRBJ1-2; 8 nucleotides align to TRBD1. CDR1 is SGHNT and CDR2 is YYREEE in the germline V gene (reference sequence). The junction had 5 bases not matched to a gene; V was cut back by 2 bases and J by 8 bases. This CDR3 has 13 amino acids. The CDR3 reads CASSFGQGAGYTF. Here the CDR3 DNA reads TGTGCCAGCAGCTTCGGACAGGGTGCGGGCTACACCTTC.

This chain joins TRBV6-4 and TRBJ1-2, with TRBD1 matching over 7 bases. This CDR3 has 12 amino acids. Trimming took 10 bases from V and 2 from J; bases not matched to a gene: 4. Germline V gene data show CDR1 as MRHNA and CDR2 as SNTAGT. In DNA form, the CDR3 reads TGTGCCACGCGACAGGGCAACTATGGCTACACCTTC. Encoded protein: CATRQGNYGYTF.

This clone appeared once. The chain combines TRBV7-9 with TRBJ1-2, with D tentatively TRBD1 (5 bases). This CDR3 is 14 amino acids long. V was shortened by 8 bases and J by 0 bases, with 13 bases between the two germline ends. Germline CDR1 reads SEHNR; CDR2 reads FQNEAQ (reference sequence). In DNA form, the CDR3 reads TGTGCCAGCGATAAGGGGTTCGCTAACTATGGCTACACCTTC. Translation gives CASDKGFANYGYTF. Looking up the rest from reference TRBV7-9 and TRBJ1-2 gives the full variable domain: DTGVSQNPRHKITKRGQNVTFRCDPISEHNRLYWYRQTLGQGPEFLTYFQNEAQLEKSRLLSDRFSAERPKGSFSTLEIQRTEQGDSAMYLCASDKGFANYGYTFGSGTRLTVV.

The CDR3 here is CASSPESIRDTEAFF. The DNA of the CDR3 is TGCGCCAGCAGCCCGGAGAGTATTCGGGACACTGAAGCTTTCTTT. The rearrangement joins TRBV23-1 to TRBJ1-1; D call uncertain. TRBV23-1 is given ORF status, its function remaining uncertain. V shed 6 bases and J shed 3 bases, with 17 bases lying between them. The CDR3 covers 15 residues.

The chain joins TRBV5-6 to TRBJ1-1; D not resolved. With 0 bases removed from V and 6 bases from J, the gap between germline ends came to 12 bases. CDR1 is SGHDT, CDR2 YYEEEE, per germline. The CDR3 totals 14 residues. The CDR3 protein is CASSLAVGKPEAFF. Written as DNA, the CDR3 is TGTGCCAGCAGCTTGGCCGTCGGGAAGCCTGAAGCTTTCTTT.

The V call is TRBV27, the J call TRBJ2-7; 7 positions match TRBD1. The trim removed 2 bases at V and 0 bases at J, leaving 4 bases unmatched. The germline V gene has CDR1 MNHEY and CDR2 SMNVEV (reference sequence). The CDR3 is 15 amino acids. CDR3 protein: CASSLTRDSSYEQYV. The CDR3 DNA reads as TGTGCCAGCAGTTTAACTAGGGACAGCTCCTACGAGCAGTACGTC.

The chain links TRBV5-1 to TRBJ1-2; 7 nucleotides agree with TRBD1. The V segment lost 0 bases and the J segment 7 bases; nucleotides outside the gene matches: 9. Per the germline V gene, CDR1 is SGHRS and CDR2 is YFSETQ. The CDR3 is 15 residues long. This chain's CDR3 is CASSLVQGRGGGYTF. The CDR3, as DNA: TGCGCCAGCAGCTTGGTACAGGGGCGCGGCGGTGGCTACACCTTC.

The V gene is TRBV6-1, the J gene TRBJ1-4; D is perhaps TRBD1 (6 bases). Per germline, CDR1 MNHNS and CDR2 SASEGT. V lost 0 bases and J lost 7, with 9 bases in between. The CDR3 is made up of 14 amino acids. The CDR3 DNA follows: TGTGCCAGCAGTGAAGCGGGGACACTTGAAAAACTGTTTTTT. Its protein is CASSEAGTLEKLFF.

The chain couples TRBV6-5 to TRBJ2-1; 9 bases align to TRBD2. After removal of 6 bases from V and 4 bases from J, the junction contained 7 bases not matched to a gene. This CDR3 spans 15 amino acids. CDR1 is MNHEY and CDR2 is SVGAGI in the germline V gene. CDR3 sequence reads: CASRSLAGLYNEQFF. CDR3 nucleotide sequence: TGTGCCAGCAGATCCCTAGCGGGGTTGTACAATGAGCAGTTCTTC.

This chain links TRBV19 with TRBJ2-6, with D perhaps TRBD2 (6 bases). Deletions cut 7 bases from V and 4 bases from J, with 14 bases between. Germline V gene lookup returns CDR1 LNHDA and CDR2 SQIVND (reference sequence). This CDR3 region has 15 residues. CDR3 protein: CASTVGGSGANVLTF. The CDR3 nucleotides read TGTGCCAGTACGGTTGGGGGGAGCGGGGCCAACGTCCTGACTTTC.

The DNA of the CDR3 is TGTGCTAGTGGTTTTGATACGTATCTCAGCGATGGGGGAAACACCATATATTTT. Protein sequence: CASGFDTYLSDGGNTIYF. The rearrangement uses TRBV12-5 and TRBJ1-3; D remains ambiguous. In germline, CDR1 is LGHNT, CDR2 FRNRAP. V was cut by 3 bases and J by 4 bases, with 22 bases left in between. This CDR3 comprises 18 residues. Supplemented by reference TRBV12-5 and TRBJ1-3, the full variable domain reads DARVTQTPRHKVTEMGQEVTMRCQPILGHNTVFWYRQTMMQGLELLAYFRNRAPLDDSGMPKDRFSAEMPDATLATLKIQPSEPRDSAVYFCASGFDTYLSDGGNTIYFGEGSWLTVV.

The rearrangement links TRBV9 to TRBJ2-1; TRBD2 matches 8 bases. This CDR3 has 15 amino acids. V lost 0 bases to trimming and J lost 8 bases; unmatched junction nucleotides: 7. CDR1 is SGDLS, CDR2 YYNGEE, per germline. The CDR3 here is CASSVGLQAGDEQFF. The CDR3 DNA is TGTGCCAGCAGCGTAGGATTACAAGCGGGAGATGAGCAGTTCTTC. Filled out from reference TRBV9 and TRBJ2-1, the complete variable domain reads DSGVTQTPKHLITATGQRVTLRCSPRSGDLSVYWYQQSLDQGLQFLIQYYNGEERAKGNILERFSAQQFPDLHSELNLSSLELGDSALYFCASSVGLQAGDEQFFGPGTRLTVL.

V is TRBV18 and J is TRBJ1-6, with unresolved D. V lost 6 bases, J lost 10 bases, and 13 bases lay in between. The CDR3 loop spans 13 amino acids. Germline V CDR1 and CDR2: KGHSH, LQKENI. Here the CDR3 reads CASSEAFNSPLHF. CDR3 in DNA: TGTGCCAGCTCCGAGGCCTTTAACTCACCCCTCCACTTT.

The V and J genes are TRBV5-1 and TRBJ2-7, with D uncertain. The ends were cut back, 0 bases at V and 5 bases at J, with 9 bases in the middle. The CDR3 loop spans 13 amino acids. CDR1 is SGHRS, CDR2 YFSETQ, per germline. CDR3 protein: CASSLDLNHEQYV. CDR3 nucleotide sequence: TGCGCCAGCAGCTTGGACCTAAACCACGAGCAGTACGTC.

The rearrangement links TRBV5-1 to TRBJ1-4; D is ambiguous. CDR3 length: 15 amino acids. CDR1 and CDR2 from the germline V gene are SGHRS and YFSETQ. The V end lost 4 bases, the J end lost 8 bases, and 18 bases lay between the germline ends. For the CDR3, the DNA is TGCGCCAGCAGCGTCGGGTGGTCGGTTTACGAAAAACTGTTTTTT. This gives the protein CASSVGWSVYEKLFF.

The rearrangement uses TRBV5-1 and TRBJ1-4; tentative D call: TRBD1 (5 bases). CDR3 length: 13 residues. CDR1 is SGHRS, CDR2 YFSETQ, per germline. With 4 bases removed from V and 8 bases from J, the gap between germline ends came to 12 bases. The CDR3 loop is CASSPGGGEKLFF. CDR3 sequence (DNA): TGCGCCAGCAGCCCCGGCGGGGGGGAAAAACTGTTTTTT. The entire variable domain, with the rest obtained from reference TRBV5-1 and TRBJ1-4, is as follows: KAGVTQTPRYLIKTRGQQVTLSCSPISGHRSVSWYQQTPGQGLQFLFEYFSETQRNKGNFPGRFSGRQFSNSRSEMNVSTLELGDSALYLCASSPGGGEKLFFGSGTQLSVL.

The chain employs TRBV19 and TRBJ2-1; D may be TRBD2 (5 bases). This CDR3 contains 15 residues. The V gene's germline CDR1 is LNHDA and CDR2 SQIVND (reference sequence). With 7 bases removed from V and 5 bases from J, the gap between germline ends came to 18 bases. The CDR3 region has the DNA TGTGCCAGTATCGGGGTGCAGCCAGGTAACAATGAGCAGTTCTTC. Amino acid sequence: CASIGVQPGNNEQFF.

The chain recombines TRBV4-2 with TRBJ1-1; tentatively, D is TRBD1 (5 bases). Trimming left V 1 base short and J 0 bases short, with 15 bases between. The CDR3 runs to 17 residues. Germline CDR1 and CDR2: LGHNA and YNFKEQ. The CDR3 protein is CASSQGQLGGLNTEAFF. In DNA, the CDR3 is TGTGCCAGCAGCCAAGGCCAACTCGGGGGGTTGAACACTGAAGCTTTCTTT.